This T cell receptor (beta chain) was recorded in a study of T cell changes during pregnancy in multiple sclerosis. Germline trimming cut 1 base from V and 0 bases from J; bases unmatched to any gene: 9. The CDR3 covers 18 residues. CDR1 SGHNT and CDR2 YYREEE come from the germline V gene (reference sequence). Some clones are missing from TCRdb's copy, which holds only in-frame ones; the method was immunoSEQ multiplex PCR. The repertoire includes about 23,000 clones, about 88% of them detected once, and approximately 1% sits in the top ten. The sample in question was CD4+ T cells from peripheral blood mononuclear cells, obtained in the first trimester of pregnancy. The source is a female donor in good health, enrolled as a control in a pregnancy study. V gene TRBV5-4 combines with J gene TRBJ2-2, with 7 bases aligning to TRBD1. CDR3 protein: CASSLRDHRGSNTGELFF. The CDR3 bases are TGTGCCAGCAGCTTGAGGGATCACAGGGGCTCGAACACCGGGGAGCTGTTTTTT.